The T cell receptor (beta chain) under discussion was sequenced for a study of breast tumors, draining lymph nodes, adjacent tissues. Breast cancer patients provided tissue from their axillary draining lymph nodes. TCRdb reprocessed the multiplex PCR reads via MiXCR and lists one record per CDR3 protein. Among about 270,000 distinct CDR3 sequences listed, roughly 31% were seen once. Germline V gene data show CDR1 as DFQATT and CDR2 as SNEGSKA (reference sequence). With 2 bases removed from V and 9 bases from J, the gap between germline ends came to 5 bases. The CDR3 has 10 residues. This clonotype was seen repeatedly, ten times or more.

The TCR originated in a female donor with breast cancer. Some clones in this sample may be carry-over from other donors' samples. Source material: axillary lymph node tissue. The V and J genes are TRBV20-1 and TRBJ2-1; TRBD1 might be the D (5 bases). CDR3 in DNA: TGCAGTGCTAGAAGGGGTGAGCAGTTCTTC. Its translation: CSARRGEQFF.